These T cell receptor beta chains were read from a single sample in a study of shared clonotypes between healthy human individuals. TCRdb keeps only in-frame clones here, not all; method: immunoSEQ multiplex PCR. The table shows more than 2,000,000 clones, with roughly 93% occurring only once. Sequenced: naive CD4+ T cells from PBMCs. The receptor source for this set is a man aged 18 to 30 in good health. Some clones in this sample may be carry-over from other donors' samples. The CDR3 runs from the conserved cysteine through the conserved F or W. A D gene is named only where the DNA matches it firmly. Only some rows state a clone size, as once, few, many or a class for expanded clones.

v_call: TRBV28; clone_size: NA; j_call: TRBJ1-3; d_call: TRBD1; cdr3_length: 15; cdr3_nt: TGTGCCAGCATGGTACCGGGACAGGGGGGAAACACCATATATTTT; cdr3_aa: CASMVPGQGGNTIYF
v_call: TRBV5-6; clone_size: once; j_call: TRBJ1-2; d_call: NA; cdr3_length: 13; cdr3_nt: TGTGCCAGCAGCCCCCGGGGGCGGGATGGCTACACCTTC; cdr3_aa: CASSPRGRDGYTF
v_call: TRBV6-1; clone_size: NA; j_call: TRBJ2-7; d_call: NA; cdr3_length: 13; cdr3_nt: TGTGCCAGCAGCCGAGGACGGGCATACGAGCAGTACTTC; cdr3_aa: CASSRGRAYEQYF
v_call: TRBV5-4; clone_size: NA; j_call: TRBJ1-2; d_call: TRBD1; cdr3_length: 14; cdr3_nt: TGTGCCAGCAGGCGGGGACAGGGCCCCCATGGCTACACCTTC; cdr3_aa: CASRRGQGPHGYTF
v_call: TRBV7-8; clone_size: NA; j_call: TRBJ2-1; d_call: TRBD1; cdr3_length: 17; cdr3_nt: TGTGCCAGCAGCTTCGTCCGGGTTCGGACAGGGGGCAATGAGCAGTTCTTC; cdr3_aa: CASSFVRVRTGGNEQFF
v_call: TRBV30; clone_size: once; j_call: TRBJ1-5; d_call: NA; cdr3_length: 15; cdr3_nt: TGTGCCTGGAGTGTAAGGTCCGGAGGGTCCCAGCCCCAGCATTTT; cdr3_aa: CAWSVRSGGSQPQHF
v_call: TRBV6-6; clone_size: NA; j_call: TRBJ1-5; d_call: NA; cdr3_length: 15; cdr3_nt: TGTGCCAGCAGTTACTTGGGGGTTTGGAATCAGCCCCAGCATTTT; cdr3_aa: CASSYLGVWNQPQHF
v_call: TRBV27; clone_size: NA; j_call: TRBJ1-2; d_call: NA; cdr3_length: 13; cdr3_nt: TGTGCCAGCAGTTTCAGCCAGGGATATGGCTACACCTTC; cdr3_aa: CASSFSQGYGYTF
v_call: TRBV10-3; clone_size: once; j_call: TRBJ1-5; d_call: NA; cdr3_length: 13; cdr3_nt: TGTGCCATCAGGGACGGGCCTCTTCAGCCCCAGCATTTT; cdr3_aa: CAIRDGPLQPQHF
v_call: TRBV18; clone_size: NA; j_call: TRBJ1-3; d_call: NA; cdr3_length: 15; cdr3_nt: TGTGCCAGCTCACCACAGGGACGCTCTGGAAACACCATATATTTT; cdr3_aa: CASSPQGRSGNTIYF
v_call: TRBV2; clone_size: NA; j_call: TRBJ1-2; d_call: NA; cdr3_length: 13; cdr3_nt: TGTGCCAGCAGTGAATGGACAGCCTATGGCTACACCTTC; cdr3_aa: CASSEWTAYGYTF
v_call: TRBV5-1; clone_size: NA; j_call: TRBJ1-2; d_call: NA; cdr3_length: 13; cdr3_nt: TGCGCCAGCAGCGCCGACCGGTTACATGGCTACACCTTC; cdr3_aa: CASSADRLHGYTF
v_call: TRBV11-3; clone_size: NA; j_call: TRBJ2-3; d_call: NA; cdr3_length: 13; cdr3_nt: TGTGCCAGCAGCTTATTTGGGACGGATACGCAGTATTTT; cdr3_aa: CASSLFGTDTQYF
v_call: TRBV19; clone_size: NA; j_call: TRBJ1-2; d_call: NA; cdr3_length: 14; cdr3_nt: TGTGCCAGTAGTATAGGTCAGACATACAGAGGCTACACCTTC; cdr3_aa: CASSIGQTYRGYTF
v_call: TRBV27; clone_size: NA; j_call: TRBJ1-5; d_call: NA; cdr3_length: 14; cdr3_nt: TGTGCCAGCAGCATTCCAGGGCGCAATCAGCCCCAGCATTTT; cdr3_aa: CASSIPGRNQPQHF
v_call: TRBV7-9; clone_size: NA; j_call: TRBJ2-3; d_call: TRBD2; cdr3_length: 15; cdr3_nt: TGTGCCAGCAGCCCTAGCGGGAGGGCCACAGATACGCAGTATTTT; cdr3_aa: CASSPSGRATDTQYF
v_call: TRBV7-3; clone_size: NA; j_call: TRBJ2-1; d_call: NA; cdr3_length: 16; cdr3_nt: TGTGCCAGCAGCTCAACCGGGACATCCTCCTACAATGAGCAGTTCTTC; cdr3_aa: CASSSTGTSSYNEQFF
v_call: TRBV5-1; clone_size: NA; j_call: TRBJ1-5; d_call: NA; cdr3_length: 13; cdr3_nt: TGCGCCAGCAGCGGTGACCCCAATCAGCCCCAGCATTTT; cdr3_aa: CASSGDPNQPQHF
v_call: TRBV5-8; clone_size: NA; j_call: TRBJ2-3; d_call: TRBD1; cdr3_length: 16; cdr3_nt: TGTGCCAGCAGCTCGACGACAGGGTTGATTAAAAATACGCAGTATTTT; cdr3_aa: CASSSTTGLIKNTQYF
v_call: TRBV29-1; clone_size: NA; j_call: TRBJ1-1; d_call: NA; cdr3_length: 13; cdr3_nt: TGCAGCGGCCGGACGGACCAGAACACTGAAGCTTTCTTT; cdr3_aa: CSGRTDQNTEAFF
v_call: TRBV2; clone_size: NA; j_call: TRBJ2-5; d_call: NA; cdr3_length: 14; cdr3_nt: TGTGCCAGCAGTGACAGAAGGTACCAAGAGACCCAGTACTTC; cdr3_aa: CASSDRRYQETQYF
v_call: TRBV5-4; clone_size: once; j_call: TRBJ2-2; d_call: NA; cdr3_length: 14; cdr3_nt: TGTGCCAGCAGCCGTCCGGGGTGGACCGGGGAGCTGTTTTTT; cdr3_aa: CASSRPGWTGELFF
v_call: TRBV18; clone_size: once; j_call: TRBJ1-1; d_call: TRBD1; cdr3_length: 15; cdr3_nt: TGTGCCAGCTCACCCATGACAGGGGTTTTGACTGAAGCTTTCTTT; cdr3_aa: CASSPMTGVLTEAFF
v_call: TRBV27; clone_size: NA; j_call: TRBJ1-5; d_call: NA; cdr3_length: 14; cdr3_nt: TGTGCCAGCAGTTTATCAGGTAGCAATCAGCCCCAGCATTTT; cdr3_aa: CASSLSGSNQPQHF
v_call: TRBV28; clone_size: NA; j_call: TRBJ1-2; d_call: TRBD1; cdr3_length: 14; cdr3_nt: TGTGCCAGCAGCGCCTACAGGGGGATCTATGGCTACACCTTC; cdr3_aa: CASSAYRGIYGYTF
v_call: TRBV4-1; clone_size: NA; j_call: TRBJ2-7; d_call: NA; cdr3_length: 14; cdr3_nt: TGCGCCAGCAGCCCAGTGGACGGTAAATTCGAGCAGTACTTC; cdr3_aa: CASSPVDGKFEQYF
v_call: TRBV4-3; clone_size: NA; j_call: TRBJ2-7; d_call: TRBD2; cdr3_length: 17; cdr3_nt: TGCGCCAGCAGCCAAGTTCCTTCTAGCGGGTTCTTCCACGAGCAGTACTTC; cdr3_aa: CASSQVPSSGFFHEQYF
v_call: TRBV5-1; clone_size: NA; j_call: TRBJ1-1; d_call: TRBD1; cdr3_length: 16; cdr3_nt: TGCGCCAGCAGCCCTGGACAGGGGGCCGGAAATTTGGAAGCTTTCTTT; cdr3_aa: CASSPGQGAGNLEAFF
v_call: TRBV5-4; clone_size: NA; j_call: TRBJ2-4; d_call: NA; cdr3_length: 17; cdr3_nt: TGTGCCAGCAGCTTGGGAGTTAAGCGGCAAGCCAAAAACATTCAGTACTTC; cdr3_aa: CASSLGVKRQAKNIQYF
v_call: TRBV10-3; clone_size: NA; j_call: TRBJ1-4; d_call: NA; cdr3_length: 17; cdr3_nt: TGTGCCATCAGGCCGTCGGGACCCGATACAACTAATGAAAAACTGTTTTTT; cdr3_aa: CAIRPSGPDTTNEKLFF
v_call: TRBV19; clone_size: NA; j_call: TRBJ2-7; d_call: TRBD2; cdr3_length: 13; cdr3_nt: TGTGCCAGTAGCCGCGGGGGAGCCTACGAGCAGTACTTC; cdr3_aa: CASSRGGAYEQYF
v_call: TRBV5-4; clone_size: NA; j_call: TRBJ2-5; d_call: TRBD1; cdr3_length: 13; cdr3_nt: TGTGCCAGCAGCTTGGACAGGGGGGAGACCCAGTACTTC; cdr3_aa: CASSLDRGETQYF
v_call: TRBV28; clone_size: NA; j_call: TRBJ1-1; d_call: NA; cdr3_length: 13; cdr3_nt: TGTGCCAGCACACCTGGACAGTTCACTGAAGCTTTCTTT; cdr3_aa: CASTPGQFTEAFF
v_call: TRBV28; clone_size: NA; j_call: TRBJ1-5; d_call: TRBD1; cdr3_length: 16; cdr3_nt: TGTGCCAGCAGGGAGTTAAGACAGGGCTACAATCAGCCCCAGCATTTT; cdr3_aa: CASRELRQGYNQPQHF
v_call: TRBV15; clone_size: NA; j_call: TRBJ1-2; d_call: NA; cdr3_length: 14; cdr3_nt: TGTGCCACCAGCAGAGATCGGGGCTTCTATGGCTACACCTTC; cdr3_aa: CATSRDRGFYGYTF
v_call: TRBV2; clone_size: NA; j_call: TRBJ1-1; d_call: TRBD1; cdr3_length: 14; cdr3_nt: TGTGCCAGCAACCGACAGGGAGACTACACTGAAGCTTTCTTT; cdr3_aa: CASNRQGDYTEAFF
v_call: TRBV11-3; clone_size: once; j_call: TRBJ2-1; d_call: NA; cdr3_length: 13; cdr3_nt: TGTGCCAGCAGCCCAACCCTTTGGGGGGAGCAGTTCTTC; cdr3_aa: CASSPTLWGEQFF
v_call: TRBV4-1; clone_size: NA; j_call: TRBJ1-5; d_call: TRBD1; cdr3_length: 19; cdr3_nt: TGCGCCAGCAGCCAACAGCATGCCGGGACAGGCCTTAGCAATCAGCCCCAGCATTTT; cdr3_aa: CASSQQHAGTGLSNQPQHF
v_call: TRBV9; clone_size: NA; j_call: TRBJ1-3; d_call: NA; cdr3_length: 13; cdr3_nt: TGTGCCAGCAGTCTATTGTCTGGAAACACCATATATTTT; cdr3_aa: CASSLLSGNTIYF
v_call: TRBV28; clone_size: NA; j_call: TRBJ1-1; d_call: NA; cdr3_length: 14; cdr3_nt: TGTGCCAGCTTAACACCGGCGGTGGGGACTGAAGCTTTCTTT; cdr3_aa: CASLTPAVGTEAFF
v_call: TRBV6-1; clone_size: NA; j_call: TRBJ2-7; d_call: NA; cdr3_length: 15; cdr3_nt: TGTGCCAGCAGAACAACCTGGGCGGACTCCTACGAGCAGTACTTC; cdr3_aa: CASRTTWADSYEQYF
v_call: TRBV27; clone_size: NA; j_call: TRBJ1-2; d_call: TRBD1; cdr3_length: 15; cdr3_nt: TGTGCCAGCAGTGTACAGGGGCGCTCCCTCTATGGCTACACCTTC; cdr3_aa: CASSVQGRSLYGYTF